This entry describes one T cell receptor beta chain. Its antigen is still unknown. Sequencing used immunoSEQ multiplex PCR; TCRdb keeps in-frame clones, though not all of them. This sample has some 95,000 clones, with roughly nine tenths found just once. This entry comes from a study of PD-1 blockade in classical Hodgkin lymphoma. Study as a whole: Nivolumab dosed at 3 mg/kg went to patients intravenously every 2 weeks.

The CDR3 runs to 14 residues. Germline assignment: CDR1 SQVTM and CDR2 ANQGSEA. Trimming pared 3 bases from V and 5 bases from J, leaving 16 bases between. Time point given: cycle 4 day 1 (C4D1), after 5 to 7 weeks of nivolumab. After autologous stem cell transplantation all patients relapsed, and prior brentuximab vedotin exposure differed between cohorts. Findings and caveats of the study: It was reported that newly diagnosed patients had less baseline TCR diversity than healthy donors. Baseline diversity in complete responders resembled that of newly diagnosed patients.

The sequence was collected from a human donor with classical Hodgkin lymphoma. Sample: peripheral blood mononuclear cells (PBMCs), taken before the fourth cycle of nivolumab. The rearrangement uses TRBV29-1 and TRBJ2-5; D might be TRBD2 (6 bases). DNA for the CDR3: TGCAGCGTTGATGGGCTAGCGAGTTGGGAGACCCAGTACTTC. Its translation is CSVDGLASWETQYF.